This entry lists 30 T cell receptor beta chains sequenced from one sample in a study of blood T cell repertoires in COVID-19. TCRdb keeps only in-frame clones here, not all; method: immunoSEQ multiplex PCR. The table lists 400,000 to 500,000 clones, roughly 90% of them singletons, with about 2% in the top ten. Source material: PBMCs or T cells enriched from blood (not recorded which). Every receptor here comes from a middle-aged woman who had recovered from COVID-19.

The chain employs TRBV2 and TRBJ2-7; 9 nucleotides align to TRBD2. The length of the CDR3 is 14 residues. Losses at the gene ends were 6 bases for V and 2 bases for J; bases not matched to a gene: 5. Germline CDR1 is SNHLY and CDR2 is FYNNEI. In DNA form, the CDR3 reads TGTGCCAGCAGACGGACTAGCGTTACCTACGAGCAGTACTTC. Translated: CASRRTSVTYEQYF.

The gene calls are TRBV27 and TRBJ2-1; TRBD2 matches at 7 bases. Germline CDR1 reads MNHEY; CDR2 reads SMNVEV (reference sequence). The V and J ends lost 6 bases and 2 bases, in that order; junction bases with no gene match: 1. CDR3 size: 13 residues. The CDR3 nucleotides read TGTGCCAGCAGCCTAGCGGCCTACAATGAGCAGTTCTTC. It codes for CASSLAAYNEQFF.

This chain joins TRBV7-2 and TRBJ2-2; TRBD2 aligns across 7 bases. The V gene's germline CDR1 is SGHTA and CDR2 FQGNSA. The V and J ends lost 2 bases and 1 base, in that order; junction bases with no gene match: 4. The CDR3 is 16 amino acids. This CDR3 is CASSLFSGKNTGELFF. The CDR3 region has the DNA TGTGCCAGCAGCTTATTCAGCGGGAAGAACACCGGGGAGCTGTTTTTT.

A word on this clone: Distinct nucleotide sequences in the sample also encode this CDR3. The V call is TRBV6-5, the J call TRBJ1-5, with D uncertain. The CDR3 has 13 amino acids. Germline values: CDR1 MNHEY, CDR2 SVGAGI. The V end was cut by 2 bases, the J end by 4 bases, with 6 bases between. CDR3: CASSYELNQPQHF. DNA for the CDR3: TGTGCCAGCAGTTACGAACTAAATCAGCCCCAGCATTTT.

CDR3 bases: TGTGCCAGCACCACTCTAGCGGTACGCACCTCCGGGCAGTTCTTC. Protein product: CASTTLAVRTSGQFF. This chain connects TRBV28 to TRBJ2-1; 7 bases align to TRBD2. Germline-derived CDR1 and CDR2 are MDHEN and SYDVKM. The CDR3 runs to 15 residues. V shed 7 bases, J shed 12 bases, and the junction held 18 bases outside the gene matches.

The rearrangement uses TRBV10-3 and TRBJ2-5; TRBD2 matches 8 bases. The V segment lost 6 bases and the J segment 4 bases; nucleotides outside the gene matches: 4. CDR3 length equals 13 residues. CDR1 and CDR2 from the germline V gene are ENHRY and SYGVKD. The DNA of the CDR3 is TGTGCCATCAGCGGGACTAGATCAGAGACCCAGTACTTC. Translating it yields CAISGTRSETQYF.

The CDR3 DNA sequence: TGTGCCAGCACCCTCAGAGGGCCGGAACAGCCCCAGCATTTT. Amino acid sequence: CASTLRGPEQPQHF. This chain links TRBV28 with TRBJ1-5; no clear D gene. Between the trimmed V and J ends, which lost 7 bases and 7 bases, there was a span of 17 bases. This CDR3 is built from 14 residues. Germline-derived CDR1 and CDR2 are MDHEN and SYDVKM.

The chain employs TRBV11-2 and TRBJ2-5, with 13 nucleotides matching TRBD2. The germline CDR1 and CDR2 sequences are SGHAT and FQNNGV. Germline trimming cut 1 base from V and 2 bases from J; bases unmatched to any gene: 4. This CDR3 is built from 17 residues. DNA for the CDR3: TGTGCCAGCAGCTTAGCGGGGACTAGCGGGACTCAAGAGACCCAGTACTTC. Protein product: CASSLAGTSGTQETQYF.

This clone occurred once. V usage is TRBV11-3 and J usage is TRBJ2-1; TRBD2 might be the D (5 bases). V was trimmed by 6 bases and J by 6 bases, leaving 15 bases between them. The CDR3 has 14 residues. Per germline, CDR1 SGHNT and CDR2 YENEEA. CDR3 nucleotide sequence: TGTGCCAGCAGTCCCTCGGGGTCTTTCAATGAGCAGTTCTTC. It encodes CASSPSGSFNEQFF.

Details on this clone: This sample includes further DNA sequences coding for the same CDR3. This chain joins TRBV5-6 and TRBJ2-7; 7 bases match TRBD2. The V segment lost 2 bases and the J segment 0 bases; nucleotides outside the gene matches: 2. The CDR3 sequence is 14 residues long. Germline V gene sequence: CDR1 SGHDT, CDR2 YYEEEE. CDR3 protein: CASSFGGSSYEQYF. The CDR3 DNA follows: TGTGCCAGCAGCTTCGGGGGGTCCTCCTACGAGCAGTACTTC. The full variable domain, in which reference TRBV5-6 and TRBJ2-7 provide the parts outside the CDR3, is DAGVTQSPTHLIKTRGQQVTLRCSPKSGHDTVSWYQQALGQGPQFIFQYYEEEERQRGNFPDRFSGHQFPNYSSELNVNALLLGDSALYLCASSFGGSSYEQYFGPGTRLTVT.

The rearrangement joins TRBV10-3 to TRBJ2-1, with 12 bases fitting TRBD2. CDR1 ENHRY and CDR2 SYGVKD come from the germline V gene. There are 15 residues in the CDR3. Trimming at V came to 6 bases and at J to 7 bases, leaving 7 bases not matched to a gene. The CDR3 nucleotides are TGTGCCATCAGACAGTCCGGGACTAGCGGGAATGAGCAGTTCTTC. Translation gives CAIRQSGTSGNEQFF.

The rearrangement uses TRBV20-1 and TRBJ2-1; TRBD2 matches at 9 bases. The CDR3 length is 17 residues. Losses at the gene ends were 3 bases for V and 6 bases for J; bases not matched to a gene: 15. Germline values: CDR1 DFQATT, CDR2 SNEGSKA (reference sequence). This CDR3 reads CSASTAGGGSKFNEQFF. The CDR3 region has the DNA TGCAGTGCTAGTACAGCGGGAGGAGGTTCTAAGTTCAATGAGCAGTTCTTC.

The chain recombines TRBV5-4 with TRBJ1-5, with D unclear. This CDR3 spans 15 amino acids. Trimming removed 5 bases at V and 0 bases at J, with 12 bases between. The germline V gene has CDR1 SGHNT and CDR2 YYREEE (reference sequence). The DNA for the CDR3 is TGTGCCAGCAGTCCTGGGAGAGATAGCAATCAGCCCCAGCATTTT. It codes for CASSPGRDSNQPQHF.

The rearrangement links TRBV5-8 to TRBJ1-2; D may be TRBD1 (6 bases). Trimming removed 0 bases from V and 0 bases from J, with 12 bases in between. The CDR3 runs 16 residues. The V gene's germline CDR1 is SGHTS and CDR2 YDEGEE. The CDR3 DNA reads TGTGCCAGCAGCTTGGTTCCGGACAGCCCTAACTATGGCTACACCTTC. Translated: CASSLVPDSPNYGYTF.

The genes are TRBV7-9 and TRBJ2-1; D unresolved. V lost 4 bases, J lost 9 bases, and 7 bases lay in between. CDR1 and CDR2 (germline): SEHNR, FQNEAQ (reference sequence). There are 11 residues in the CDR3. CDR3 amino acids: CASSSPGEQFF. DNA for the CDR3: TGTGCCAGCAGCTCTCCGGGTGAGCAGTTCTTC.

The chain carries TRBV7-2 and TRBJ1-4; 7 nucleotides agree with TRBD1. There are 12 residues in the CDR3. In germline, CDR1 is SGHTA, CDR2 FQGNSA. The ends lost 4 bases at V and 9 bases at J; junction bases unmatched: 2. The CDR3 reads CASSSRGQKLFF. The CDR3 nucleotides are TGTGCCAGCAGCTCGAGGGGGCAAAAACTGTTTTTT.

As regards this clone: Other nucleotide sequences in the sample specify the same CDR3. The chain couples TRBV14 to TRBJ1-2; 9 nucleotides line up with TRBD1. There are 13 residues in the CDR3. The V and J ends lost 3 bases and 5 bases, in that order; junction bases with no gene match: 1. Germline CDR1 SGHDN, CDR2 FVKESK. CDR3 sequence reads: CASSQGQGYGYTF. In DNA, the CDR3 is TGTGCCAGCAGCCAGGGACAGGGTTATGGCTACACCTTC.

The V gene is TRBV19, the J gene TRBJ1-6; TRBD1 agrees at 7 bases. This CDR3 has 14 amino acids. V shed 6 bases and J 3 bases; nucleotides not matched to a gene: 2. The germline V gene has CDR1 LNHDA and CDR2 SQIVND (reference sequence). The CDR3 here is CASRRDSYNSPLHF. The CDR3 bases are TGTGCCAGTAGGAGGGACAGCTATAATTCACCCCTCCACTTT.

The chain is built from TRBV4-3 and TRBJ2-7; 13 bases align to TRBD2. This CDR3 comprises 17 residues. V shed 0 bases and J 2 bases; nucleotides not matched to a gene: 4. Per the germline V gene, CDR1 is LGHNA and CDR2 is YSLEER. The CDR3 bases are TGCGCCAGCAGCCAAGATCAAGGGACTAGCGGGACCTACGAGCAGTACTTC. It yields the protein CASSQDQGTSGTYEQYF.

The chain combines TRBV9 with TRBJ2-5; 7 nucleotides match TRBD2. The V gene end was trimmed by 2 bases and the J gene end by 5 bases; junction bases not matched to a gene: 6. The germline CDR1 and CDR2 sequences are SGDLS and YYNGEE. The CDR3 is 14 residues long. CDR3 sequence: CASSVGGMEETQYF. CDR3 nucleotide sequence: TGTGCCAGCAGCGTGGGGGGGATGGAGGAGACCCAGTACTTC.

The V and J genes are TRBV2 and TRBJ2-1; 11 nucleotides line up with TRBD2. The V gene's germline CDR1 is SNHLY and CDR2 FYNNEI. V shed 6 bases and J 11 bases; nucleotides not matched to a gene: 12. The CDR3 extends over 15 amino acids. The CDR3 coding sequence is TGTGCCAGCAGGGAACCGGGACTAGCGGCCTCCAAGCAGTTCTTC. Its translation: CASREPGLAASKQFF.

The rearrangement uses TRBV11-2 and TRBJ1-3, with D possibly TRBD1 on 5 matching bases. There are 16 residues in the CDR3. Germline V lookup: CDR1 SGHAT, CDR2 FQNNGV. The V end lost 3 bases, the J end lost 0 bases, and 12 bases lay between the germline ends. DNA of the CDR3: TGTGCCAGCAGCTTGGGACTTACGAGCTCTGGAAACACCATATATTTT. Translated: CASSLGLTSSGNTIYF. Full variable domain (rest looked up from reference TRBV11-2 and TRBJ1-3): EAGVAQSPRYKIIEKRQSVAFWCNPISGHATLYWYQQILGQGPKLLIQFQNNGVVDDSQLPKDRFSAERLKGVDSTLKIQPAKLEDSAVYLCASSLGLTSSGNTIYFGEGSWLTVV.

The V and J genes are TRBV27 and TRBJ1-2, with 9 positions matching TRBD1. The V and J ends lost 5 bases and 7 bases, in that order; junction bases with no gene match: 8. CDR3 length equals 14 residues. Germline values: CDR1 MNHEY, CDR2 SMNVEV (reference sequence). The CDR3: CASSRWTGESGYTF. Here the CDR3 DNA reads TGTGCCAGCAGTAGGTGGACAGGGGAGAGTGGCTACACCTTC.

The rearrangement links TRBV27 to TRBJ2-1; 9 bases line up with TRBD2. After removal of 3 bases from V and 2 bases from J, the junction contained 2 bases not matched to a gene. The V gene's germline CDR1 is MNHEY and CDR2 SMNVEV (reference sequence). There are 15 residues in the CDR3. CDR3 loop: CASSFSGRTYNEQFF. DNA of the CDR3: TGTGCCAGCAGTTTCAGCGGGAGGACCTACAATGAGCAGTTCTTC.

CDR3: CASSQANGGKETQYF. CDR3 sequence (DNA): TGTGCCAGCAGCCAAGCTAATGGCGGGAAAGAGACCCAGTACTTC. The gene calls are TRBV4-2 and TRBJ2-5, with D perhaps TRBD2 (6 bases). Germline assignment: CDR1 LGHNA and CDR2 YNFKEQ. CDR3 length: 15 amino acids. Trimming removed 1 base at V and 3 bases at J, with 12 bases between.

The chain couples TRBV7-2 to TRBJ2-5; D unresolved. This CDR3 is built from 12 residues. Trimming took off 1 base at V and 5 bases at J, with 5 bases between the two ends. Germline V CDR1 and CDR2: SGHTA, FQGNSA. The CDR3 DNA reads TGTGCCAGCAGCTTAGTTCTGGAGACCCAGTACTTC. Its protein product is CASSLVLETQYF.

This clone was picked up a small number of times. The chain employs TRBV6-5 and TRBJ1-3; 7 nucleotides line up with TRBD1. Per the germline V gene, CDR1 is MNHEY and CDR2 is SVGAGI. The CDR3 has 14 residues. Trimming at V came to 7 bases and at J to 2 bases, leaving 5 bases not matched to a gene. CDR3 protein: CASKATGTGNTIYF. The DNA for the CDR3 is TGTGCCAGCAAAGCGACAGGGACTGGAAACACCATATATTTT.

The chain employs TRBV15 and TRBJ2-7, with D tentatively TRBD2 (6 bases). This CDR3 comprises 15 residues. Germline V CDR1 and CDR2: LNHNV, YYDKDF (reference sequence). Trimming took off 0 bases at V and 0 bases at J, with 9 bases between the two ends. The CDR3, as DNA: TGTGCCACCAGCAGAGATCGGGACTTCTCCTACGAGCAGTACTTC. Amino acids: CATSRDRDFSYEQYF.

The chain links TRBV19 to TRBJ1-5; 8 bases line up with TRBD1. J gave up 0 bases and V 6 bases, and 4 bases lay outside the gene matches. This CDR3 is built from 15 residues. Germline lookup yields CDR1 LNHDA and CDR2 SQIVND (reference sequence). The CDR3 nucleotides are TGTGCCAGTAGCTTGGGACAGGTTAGCAATCAGCCCCAGCATTTT. This translates into CASSLGQVSNQPQHF.

This clone was seen more than once but under ten times. CDR3 in DNA: TGTGCCTGGAGCCGACAGGGCCTTGGAAACACCATATATTTT. It is translated as CAWSRQGLGNTIYF. The V and J genes are TRBV30 and TRBJ1-3, with TRBD1 matching 7 bases. V lost 3 bases to trimming and J lost 3 bases; unmatched junction nucleotides: 5. This CDR3 contains 14 residues. Germline V gives CDR1 GTSNPN, CDR2 SVGIG (reference sequence).